This T cell receptor beta chain was profiled in a study of blood T cell repertoires in COVID-19 (dated by TCRdb to 2020 to 2021). For the study in its entirety: The collaborator samples originated in the United States, Italy and Spain and spanned the acute and convalescent phases of COVID-19. The prospective study material was composed of cDNA or gDNA derived from T cells, B-cell-depleted T cells, or PBMCs. The dataset comprised deeply sampled blood TCRbeta repertoires from subjects exposed to, actively infected with, or recovered from COVID-19. A freely available public database, intended as a resource for researchers studying the immune response to SARS-CoV-2, is where the repertoires were released. The samples were drawn from two sources: the first 160 participants of the ongoing ImmuneRACE study, and fewer than 1,500 subjects contributed by 6 global collaborators. Nearly every sample came with metadata listing a de-identified subject ID, COVID-19 status, age in years and sex. Where HLA class I and class II types were available, the types were taken from metadata supplied by the sample provider, not from assay-based typing. Results and caveats for the whole study, not just this receptor: How much clinical and demographic metadata was included differed by source and by participant, and the metadata was provided uncurated.

Whole blood was collected in K2EDTA tubes by collaborating institutions according to the institutions' own protocols. For TCRbeta analysis, collaborator samples were shipped as frozen whole blood, as isolated PBMCs, or as DNA extracted from either sample type. The germline V gene yields KGHDR for CDR1 and SFDVKD for CDR2. The CDR3 sequence holds 18 residues, the cysteine and phenylalanine included. The DNA shown is the 54-base CDR3, in frame from base 1. From V the trimming removes 0 bases and from J it removes 4 bases, while the gene matches leave 8 bases of the junction unaccounted for. TCRbeta CDR3 regions were amplified from genomic DNA using the immunoSEQ Assay, a bias-controlled multiplex PCR. Concerning the study's data processing: Within the assay, amplification of reference gene primers was used to estimate how many nucleated cells each sample contained. Sequence reads were collapsed and filtered to measure the absolute abundance of every unique TCRbeta CDR3 rearrangement. For each sample, productive Simpson clonality was calculated by taking the square root of Simpson's diversity index across productive rearrangements. This is the immuneACCESS table as TCRdb keeps it, with only in-frame sequences that have V and J called. A part of the clones is gone; compared with another copy, unresolved V genes explain less than half, and the rest is unexplained. V, J and clone size are those of that table, while D and trimming were read from the DNA. The sample includes approximately 150,000 clones, with around 80% observed a single time. The top ten constitute roughly 10% of the sample.

On this clone itself: It lacks a known antigen. No base quality values were provided; no much bigger clone lies one nucleotide off.

The chain uses TRBV24-1 and TRBJ2-2, with 9 bases aligning to TRBD1. This receptor was obtained from a man in his fifties or sixties with active or convalescent COVID-19. Sequenced sample: peripheral blood. The CDR3 region reads CATSDLIPGQGFTGELFF. Read as DNA, the sequence is TGTGCCACCAGTGATTTGATCCCGGGACAGGGTTTCACCGGGGAGCTGTTTTTT.